A selection of T cell receptor beta chains follows, all from one sample in a study of radiation and T cells in renal cell carcinoma. Measured with immunoSEQ multiplex PCR; TCRdb has only the in-frame clones, and not every one. The repertoire holds 150,000 to 200,000 clones, with about 88% as singletons. This specimen was blood, taken from a patient whose treatment included radiotherapy and nephrectomy. The receptors shown here come from a woman aged 45-65 years with renal cell carcinoma. Both conserved end residues are part of each CDR3. The order of the fields is J gene, clone size, V gene, D gene, CDR3 DNA, CDR3 protein. A D gene is named only where the DNA matches it firmly. Clone size is given for some rows only: seen once, a few or many times, or a class if the clone is expanded.

J: TRBJ2-7
size: few
V: TRBV6-5
D: -
DNA: TGTGCCAGCAGTTCGTCGACAGATTCCTACGAGCAGTACTTC
CDR3: CASSSSTDSYEQYF

J: TRBJ1-5
size: -
V: TRBV19
D: -
DNA: TGTGCCAGTAGTATAGAGGTCAGGGGTCGGGTTCGGGGCAATCAGCCCCAGCATTTT
CDR3: CASSIEVRGRVRGNQPQHF

J: TRBJ1-5
size: -
V: TRBV4-3
D: TRBD1
DNA: TGCGCCAGCAGCCAAGTGGTCGGGACAGGAGAACAGCCCCAGCATTTT
CDR3: CASSQVVGTGEQPQHF

J: TRBJ1-2
size: -
V: TRBV9
D: -
DNA: TGTGCCAGCAGCGTAGCGGACATTGCTAACTATGGCTACACCTTC
CDR3: CASSVADIANYGYTF

J: TRBJ2-1
size: -
V: TRBV5-5
D: -
DNA: TGTGCCAGCAGCTTCCAGCTAGACGAGCAGTTCTTC
CDR3: CASSFQLDEQFF

J: TRBJ1-1
size: -
V: TRBV7-6
D: -
DNA: TGTGCCAGCAGCTTTGGTGACACAATGAACACTGAAGCTTTCTTT
CDR3: CASSFGDTMNTEAFF

J: TRBJ1-2
size: -
V: TRBV5-6
D: -
DNA: TGTGCCAGCAGCCTGACAGGTCTCGGCTATGGCTACACCTTC
CDR3: CASSLTGLGYGYTF

J: TRBJ1-2
size: -
V: TRBV6-5
D: -
DNA: TGTGCCAGCAGTGAAGTAACATTTCAGGGCTACACCTTC
CDR3: CASSEVTFQGYTF

J: TRBJ2-7
size: -
V: TRBV4-1
D: -
DNA: TGCGCCAGCAGCCCGGGTAACTCCTACGAGCAGTACTTC
CDR3: CASSPGNSYEQYF

J: TRBJ1-2
size: few
V: TRBV2
D: TRBD1
DNA: TGTGCCGCCTCGTCAGGGGGTTGGAGCGGCTACACCTTC
CDR3: CAASSGGWSGYTF

J: TRBJ1-1
size: -
V: TRBV6-1
D: -
DNA: TGTGCCAGTTCAATCTTGGTAACTGAAGCTTTCTTT
CDR3: CASSILVTEAFF

J: TRBJ2-3
size: -
V: TRBV9
D: TRBD1
DNA: TGTGCCAGCAGCGTAGCTACAGGGGGCATGACAGATACGCAGTATTTT
CDR3: CASSVATGGMTDTQYF

J: TRBJ2-7
size: -
V: TRBV19
D: -
DNA: TGTGCCAGTAGCCCATCCCGGGACGCGGGCGAGCAGTACTTC
CDR3: CASSPSRDAGEQYF

J: TRBJ1-1
size: -
V: TRBV11-2
D: TRBD1
DNA: TGTGCCAGCAGCCGGGACAGCTACACTGAAGCTTTCTTT
CDR3: CASSRDSYTEAFF

J: TRBJ1-2
size: few
V: TRBV5-1
D: -
DNA: TGCGCCAGCAGCTTGGCCACAGGCCCCTACACCTTC
CDR3: CASSLATGPYTF

J: TRBJ2-5
size: -
V: TRBV7-9
D: -
DNA: TGTGCCAGCAGCTTAGTCATGGGGGAGACCCAGTACTTC
CDR3: CASSLVMGETQYF

J: TRBJ2-5
size: -
V: TRBV6-6
D: -
DNA: TGTGCCAGCAGTTACGGGCAGAAAGAGACCCAGTACTTC
CDR3: CASSYGQKETQYF

J: TRBJ2-7
size: -
V: TRBV4-3
D: TRBD1
DNA: TGCGCCAGCAGCCAATTGACAGGGGTTAGGTCCTACGAGCAGTACTTC
CDR3: CASSQLTGVRSYEQYF

J: TRBJ1-1
size: -
V: TRBV20-1
D: -
DNA: TGCAGCTTACAGGTTAACACTGAAGCTTTCTTT
CDR3: CSLQVNTEAFF

J: TRBJ1-1
size: -
V: TRBV15
D: TRBD1
DNA: TGTGCCACCAGCGCCCGACAGGGGCGGAACACTGAAGCTTTCTTT
CDR3: CATSARQGRNTEAFF

J: TRBJ2-3
size: -
V: TRBV2
D: -
DNA: TGTGCCAGCAGTGAATTGCACACAGATACGCAGTATTTT
CDR3: CASSELHTDTQYF

J: TRBJ1-1
size: -
V: TRBV11-1
D: TRBD1
DNA: TGTGCCAGCAGCTGGTACAGGGGGTACACTGAAGCTTTCTTT
CDR3: CASSWYRGYTEAFF

J: TRBJ1-2
size: -
V: TRBV5-8
D: -
DNA: TGTGCCAGCATGGGCCCTGTGAGACGGAGGGGCGAAAACTATGGCTACACCTTC
CDR3: CASMGPVRRRGENYGYTF

J: TRBJ1-5
size: few
V: TRBV2
D: -
DNA: TGTGCCAGCAGTCTGGGGGCGTACAATCAGCCCCAGCATTTT
CDR3: CASSLGAYNQPQHF